The T cell receptor beta chain under discussion was sequenced for a study of radiation and T cells in renal cell carcinoma. Study-wide findings and caveats: Baseline intratumoral clonotype presence is unknown without pretreatment biopsies. Top tumor clonotypes rose in blood 2 weeks post-radiation, then contracted.

Measured with immunoSEQ multiplex PCR; TCRdb has only the in-frame clones, and not every one. The table has roughly 120,000 clones, 75% to 90% seen once. The germline gives CDR1 SGHNT, CDR2 YYREEE (reference sequence). The CDR3 length is 15 residues. Trimming left V 6 bases short and J 4 bases short, with 19 bases between. The time point is: blood 2 weeks post-SBRT. As to treatment: 15 Gy SBRT to primary tumor, nephrectomy 4 weeks later. A note on this clone: Its cognate antigen is unknown.

The source material was blood, sampled from a patient whose treatment included radiotherapy and nephrectomy. The receptor was isolated from a woman in her sixties with renal cell carcinoma. The V and J genes are TRBV5-4 and TRBJ1-1, with D possibly matching TRBD1 (5 bases). CDR3 region: CASIEMTRAGTEAFF. The CDR3, as DNA: TGTGCCAGCATCGAAATGACCAGGGCGGGCACTGAAGCTTTCTTT.